This is a list of T cell receptor beta chains from one sample in a study of blood T cell repertoires in COVID-19. Repertoires were generated with immunoSEQ multiplex PCR, while TCRdb's copy carries only in-frame clones and drops some. The sample includes some 150,000 clones, about nine tenths of them seen just once. Sample: peripheral blood. These receptors all come from a woman aged 55-70 years with active or convalescent COVID-19. Each CDR3 is given with its conserved first and last residue. A D gene is named only where the DNA matches it firmly. The listing skips clone size in some rows; elsewhere it reads once, few, many or a size class.

d_call	v_call	j_call	clone_size	cdr3_nt	cdr3_aa
TRBD1	TRBV19	TRBJ1-1	NA	TGTGCCAGTAGTATAGATCCAGGGGGCACTGAAGCTTTCTTT	CASSIDPGGTEAFF
NA	TRBV2	TRBJ2-1	NA	TGTGCCAGCAGTGTGGGCAGGGATAGTGAGCAGTTCTTC	CASSVGRDSEQFF
NA	TRBV15	TRBJ2-7	few	TGTGCCACCAGCAGGAGCCCCATGGACGAGCAGTACTTC	CATSRSPMDEQYF
NA	TRBV3-1/TRBV3-2	TRBJ2-1	NA	TGTGCCAGCAGCGCTAGCGTCTCCTCCTACAATGAGCAGTTCTTC	CASSASVSSYNEQFF
TRBD2	TRBV7-2	TRBJ2-3	NA	TGTGCCAGCAGGTCCGGGACTAGCCGCACAGATACGCAGTATTTT	CASRSGTSRTDTQYF
TRBD1	TRBV5-6	TRBJ2-5	NA	TGTGCCAGCAGCCCGAGACAGGGCCCAGAGACCCAGTACTTC	CASSPRQGPETQYF
NA	TRBV18	TRBJ1-1	few	TGTGCCAGCTCACCAATCGAACAGGAGACTGAAGCTTTCTTT	CASSPIEQETEAFF
TRBD2	TRBV5-1	TRBJ2-1	NA	TGCGCCAGCAGCCTCGGAGGGCTAGCGGGGGGGCGGCACAATGAGCAGTTCTTC	CASSLGGLAGGRHNEQFF
TRBD1	TRBV4-1	TRBJ2-7	NA	TGCGCCAGCAGCCAAGATAAGGGAACAGGGGGCTCCTACGAGCAGTACTTC	CASSQDKGTGGSYEQYF
NA	TRBV19	TRBJ1-5	NA	TGTGCCAGCCTTGGGGGGTACGGCAATCAGCCCCAGCATTTT	CASLGGYGNQPQHF
NA	TRBV6-5	TRBJ1-3	NA	TGTGCCAGCAGTTATTCCAGACAGGTTGGAAACACCATATATTTT	CASSYSRQVGNTIYF
TRBD2	TRBV7-2	TRBJ2-5	few	TGTGCCAGCGCAAGCGCGGGGGTACAAGAGACCCAGTACTTC	CASASAGVQETQYF
NA	TRBV4-3	TRBJ2-4	NA	TGCGCCAGCAGCCAAGATATGGCGGTCGCCGCGAACATTCAGTACTTC	CASSQDMAVAANIQYF
TRBD1	TRBV18	TRBJ1-2	NA	TGTGCCAGCTCACCGCTACCACAGGGGGCGAACTATGGCTACACCTTC	CASSPLPQGANYGYTF
TRBD1	TRBV19	TRBJ1-5	NA	TGTGCCAGTAGTGAAGAAGACAGGGGGGGTCAGCCCCAGCATTTT	CASSEEDRGGQPQHF
NA	TRBV10-2	TRBJ1-1	once	TGCGCCAGCAGCAGGACATCGAACACTGAAGCTTTCTTT	CASSRTSNTEAFF
NA	TRBV3-1/TRBV3-2	TRBJ1-2	few	TGTGCCAGCAGCCCGGACAGCTTCTATGGCTACACCTTC	CASSPDSFYGYTF
NA	TRBV29-1	TRBJ2-3	once	TGCAGCGTGAAAACTTGGACCCCCGGGGTGCATACGCAGTATTTT	CSVKTWTPGVHTQYF
TRBD1	TRBV7-3	TRBJ2-7	NA	TGTGCCAGCAGTCAACAGGGGGCCAGCGAGCAGTACTTC	CASSQQGASEQYF
NA	TRBV2	TRBJ2-7	once	TGTGCCAGCAGTGAAAGGAGGTACGGCGAGCAGTACTTC	CASSERRYGEQYF
TRBD2	TRBV5-1	TRBJ2-5	NA	TGCGCCAGCAGCTTGGGACTAGCGGGGAGCCAAGAGACCCAGTACTTC	CASSLGLAGSQETQYF
TRBD1	TRBV10-3	TRBJ1-1	NA	TGTGCCATAAGACAGGGGTCGGAGGCTTTCTTT	CAIRQGSEAFF
NA	TRBV4-3	TRBJ1-2	once	TGCGCCAGCAGCCAAGAACACGGGACATACTATGGCTACACCTTC	CASSQEHGTYYGYTF
NA	TRBV3-1/TRBV3-2	TRBJ2-3	NA	TGTGCCAGCAGCCTCCCGGGGGCAGATACGCAGTATTTT	CASSLPGADTQYF
TRBD2	TRBV2	TRBJ2-2	NA	TGTGCCAGCAGTGCCGCGGGGGGCCATAACACCGGGGAGCTGTTTTTT	CASSAAGGHNTGELFF
TRBD2	TRBV5-4	TRBJ2-1	NA	TGTGCCAGCAGCCTTAGCGGGGGGGGTTACAATGAGCAGTTCTTC	CASSLSGGGYNEQFF
TRBD1	TRBV10-3	TRBJ2-1	NA	TGTGCCATCAGTAACCAGGGGGCGACGTACAATGAGCAGTTCTTC	CAISNQGATYNEQFF
NA	TRBV14	TRBJ1-6	few	TGTGCCAGCAGCCAAGCCCGGGGAGCACCCCTCCACTTT	CASSQARGAPLHF
NA	TRBV2	TRBJ1-5	NA	TGTGCCAGCAGTGAAAGGGCAGGGGCAAATCAGCCCCAGCATTTT	CASSERAGANQPQHF
NA	TRBV11-3	TRBJ2-5	few	TGTGCCAGCAGCTTAGCATCAGGGGTTGGGGAGACCCAGTACTTC	CASSLASGVGETQYF
NA	TRBV29-1	TRBJ1-2	NA	TGCAGCGTTAGGGGGTCTGACTATGGCTACACCTTC	CSVRGSDYGYTF
TRBD2	TRBV6-5	TRBJ2-3	NA	TGTGCCAGCAGTCTAGCGGGGGGAACAGATACGCAGTATTTT	CASSLAGGTDTQYF
TRBD1	TRBV2	TRBJ1-4	few	TGTGCCAGCTCTTCCGGGACAGGGAATCTGTTTTTT	CASSSGTGNLFF
TRBD1	TRBV6-5	TRBJ1-3	NA	TGTGCCAGCAGTTCGGGACAGCCTGGAAACACCATATATTTT	CASSSGQPGNTIYF
TRBD2	TRBV9	TRBJ2-1	NA	TGTGCCAGCAGCCCTAGCGGCGCTAGCTCCTACAATGAGCAGTTCTTC	CASSPSGASSYNEQFF
TRBD1	TRBV12-5	TRBJ2-3	NA	TGTGCTAGTCGACAGGGGGCGCGGGATACGCAGTATTTT	CASRQGARDTQYF
NA	TRBV5-6	TRBJ2-7	few	TGTGCCAGCAGCCCCTACGGGGGTCTAACCTACGAGCAGTACTTC	CASSPYGGLTYEQYF
NA	TRBV7-2	TRBJ2-7	NA	TGTGCCAGCAGCTTATCGCAGGTCTCCTACGAGCAGTACTTC	CASSLSQVSYEQYF
NA	TRBV5-5	TRBJ1-1	NA	TGTGCCAGCAGTCACCCAGGGAACACTGAAGCTTTCTTT	CASSHPGNTEAFF
TRBD2	TRBV7-9	TRBJ2-1	once	TGTGCCAGCAGCAAACTAGGGGAACTAAGCGGGAACTACAATGAGCAGTTCTTC	CASSKLGELSGNYNEQFF
TRBD1	TRBV5-6	TRBJ1-1	NA	TGTGCCAGCAGCACTGGGGACAGGGGGAAAACTGAAGCTTTCTTT	CASSTGDRGKTEAFF
TRBD1	TRBV14	TRBJ1-1	NA	TGTGCCAGCAGCACCTGGACAGGGGCGGGCACTGAAGCTTTCTTT	CASSTWTGAGTEAFF
NA	TRBV10-2	TRBJ1-3	NA	TGCGCCAGCAGTGAGTTAGGGAGACAGGTGCTCTCTGGAAACACCATATATTTT	CASSELGRQVLSGNTIYF
TRBD1	TRBV6-6	TRBJ2-1	NA	TGTGCCAGCAGTTACGGACAGGGCCGACACAATGAGCAGTTCTTC	CASSYGQGRHNEQFF
TRBD2	TRBV30	TRBJ2-1	NA	TGTGCCTGGAAAGGGGGCGGGGGGGCCGGTGAGCAGTTCTTC	CAWKGGGGAGEQFF
TRBD2	TRBV6-5	TRBJ2-3	NA	TGTGCCAGCCGTTTAGCGGGGGGGCGGGCAGATACGCAGTATTTT	CASRLAGGRADTQYF
NA	TRBV7-2	TRBJ2-7	NA	TGTGCCAGCAGCCGACTCTGGACAGAAGAGCAGTACTTC	CASSRLWTEEQYF
TRBD1	TRBV5-1	TRBJ1-1	NA	TGCGCCAGCAGCTTGGCCAGTTTGAGACAGGGGAACACTGAAGCTTTCTTT	CASSLASLRQGNTEAFF
NA	TRBV9	TRBJ2-4	NA	TGTGCCAGCAGCGTAGATTATACCAAAAACATTCAGTACTTC	CASSVDYTKNIQYF
NA	TRBV18	TRBJ2-2	few	TGTGCCAGCTCACCGCGGAACACCGGGGAGCTGTTTTTT	CASSPRNTGELFF
NA	TRBV9	TRBJ1-2	once	TGTGCCAGCAGCTTGGACAGCCTGGGTCTATTTGGCTACACCTTC	CASSLDSLGLFGYTF
NA	TRBV29-1	TRBJ1-1	NA	TGCAGCGTTGGCACAGGGAAGGGCACTGAAGCTTTCTTT	CSVGTGKGTEAFF
NA	TRBV3-1/TRBV3-2	TRBJ1-6	once	TGTGCCAGCAGCCAAGGATACGGACAGCGCTTCCTCAGCTCCTATAATTCACCCCTCCACTTT	CASSQGYGQRFLSSYNSPLHF
NA	TRBV1	TRBJ1-2	NA	TGCACCAGCAGCCAATTTTGTTGCCCGCACACTAACTATGGCTACACCTTC	CTSSQFCCPHTNYGYTF
NA	TRBV2	TRBJ2-1	NA	TGTGCCAGCACTCCGGACAGCAGTGAGCAGTTCTTC	CASTPDSSEQFF
TRBD1	TRBV12-5	TRBJ1-5	once	TGTGCTAGTGGGCCTCATGGGACAGGGGGCATTCAGCCCCAGCATTTT	CASGPHGTGGIQPQHF
NA	TRBV6-5	TRBJ1-6	once	TGTGCCAGCAGTTACTCCCAGGGGCATAATTCACCCCTCCACTTT	CASSYSQGHNSPLHF
TRBD1	TRBV5-1	TRBJ2-1	NA	TGCGCCAGCAGCATGGCAGGACAGGGGCTTTTAACCAATGAGCAGTTCTTC	CASSMAGQGLLTNEQFF
NA	TRBV3-1/TRBV3-2	TRBJ1-5	NA	TGTGCCAGCAGCCAAGGCTCGGGGTTGAATCAGCCCCAGCATTTT	CASSQGSGLNQPQHF
NA	TRBV15	TRBJ1-2	NA	TGTGCCACCAGTCCCGGGCCAGGTTCGGGGTATGGCTACACCTTC	CATSPGPGSGYGYTF